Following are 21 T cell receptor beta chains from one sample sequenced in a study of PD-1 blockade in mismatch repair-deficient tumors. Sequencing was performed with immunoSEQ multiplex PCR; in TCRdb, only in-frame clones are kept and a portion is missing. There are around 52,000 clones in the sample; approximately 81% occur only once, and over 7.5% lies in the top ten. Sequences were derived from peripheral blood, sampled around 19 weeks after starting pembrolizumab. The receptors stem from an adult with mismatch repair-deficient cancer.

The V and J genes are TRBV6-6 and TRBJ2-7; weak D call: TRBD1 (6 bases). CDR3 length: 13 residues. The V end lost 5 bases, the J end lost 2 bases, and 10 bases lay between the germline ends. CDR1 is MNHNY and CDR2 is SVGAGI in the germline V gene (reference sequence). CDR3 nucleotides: TGTGCCAGCAGTCAGGACAGTACCTACGAGCAGTACTTC. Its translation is CASSQDSTYEQYF.

The CDR3 nucleotides are TGTGCCAGCAGCCAGGGCAGCTTTGCGAACACCGGGGAGCTGTTTTTT. It is translated as CASSQGSFANTGELFF. The V and J genes are TRBV5-5 and TRBJ2-2; weak D call: TRBD1 (5 bases). The germline V and J ends were trimmed by 4 bases and 0 bases, with 13 bases remaining between them. Germline CDR1 SGHKS, CDR2 YYEKEE (reference sequence). The CDR3 contains 16 residues.

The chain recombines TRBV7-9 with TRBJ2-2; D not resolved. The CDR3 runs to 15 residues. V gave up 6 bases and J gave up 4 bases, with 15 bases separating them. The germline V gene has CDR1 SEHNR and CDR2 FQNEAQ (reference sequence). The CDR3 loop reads CASRPIGRGTGELFF. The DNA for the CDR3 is TGTGCCAGCAGGCCTATAGGGCGTGGCACCGGGGAGCTGTTTTTT.

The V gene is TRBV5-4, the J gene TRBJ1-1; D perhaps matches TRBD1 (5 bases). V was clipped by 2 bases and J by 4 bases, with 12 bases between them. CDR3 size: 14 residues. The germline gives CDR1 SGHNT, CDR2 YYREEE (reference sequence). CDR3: CASSLQAVSTEAFF. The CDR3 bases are TGTGCCAGCAGCTTACAGGCCGTAAGCACTGAAGCTTTCTTT. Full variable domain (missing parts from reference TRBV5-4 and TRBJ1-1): ETGVTQSPTHLIKTRGQQVTLRCSSQSGHNTVSWYQQALGQGPQFIFQYYREEENGRGNFPPRFSGLQFPNYSSELNVNALELDDSALYLCASSLQAVSTEAFFGQGTRLTVV.

The CDR3 spells CASSEGANSYEQYF. In nucleotides, the CDR3 is TGTGCCAGCAGTGAGGGGGCGAACTCCTACGAGCAGTACTTC. The chain uses TRBV9 and TRBJ2-7; 7 nucleotides match TRBD1. Losses at the gene ends were 5 bases for V and 0 bases for J; bases not matched to a gene: 5. Germline values: CDR1 SGDLS, CDR2 YYNGEE. The CDR3 extends over 14 amino acids.

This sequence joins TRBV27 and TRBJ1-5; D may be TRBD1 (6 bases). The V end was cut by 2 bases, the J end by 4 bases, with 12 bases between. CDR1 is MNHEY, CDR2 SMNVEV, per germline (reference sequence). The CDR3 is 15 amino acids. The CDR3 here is CASSLESGVNQPQHF. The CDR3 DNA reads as TGTGCCAGCAGTTTAGAGTCAGGGGTAAATCAGCCCCAGCATTTT.

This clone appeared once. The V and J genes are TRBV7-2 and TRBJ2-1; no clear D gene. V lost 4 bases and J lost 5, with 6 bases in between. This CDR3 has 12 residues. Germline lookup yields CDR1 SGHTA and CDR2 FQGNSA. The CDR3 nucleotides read TGTGCCAGCAGCTCCCGGGACAATGAGCAGTTCTTC. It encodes CASSSRDNEQFF.

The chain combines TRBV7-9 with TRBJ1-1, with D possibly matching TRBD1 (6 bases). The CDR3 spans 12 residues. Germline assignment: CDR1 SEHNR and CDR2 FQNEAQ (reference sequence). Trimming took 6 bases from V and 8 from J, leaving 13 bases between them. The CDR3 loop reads CASSSNQGEAFF. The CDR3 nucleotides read TGTGCCAGCAGTTCAAACCAGGGGGAAGCTTTCTTT.

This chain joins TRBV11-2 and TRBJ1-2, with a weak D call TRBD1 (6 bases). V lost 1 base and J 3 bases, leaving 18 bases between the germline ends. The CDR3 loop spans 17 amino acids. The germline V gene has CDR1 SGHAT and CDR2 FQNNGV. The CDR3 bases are TGTGCCAGCAGCTTAGGGACGACTGGGGGCGCGGACTATGGCTACACCTTC. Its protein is CASSLGTTGGADYGYTF.

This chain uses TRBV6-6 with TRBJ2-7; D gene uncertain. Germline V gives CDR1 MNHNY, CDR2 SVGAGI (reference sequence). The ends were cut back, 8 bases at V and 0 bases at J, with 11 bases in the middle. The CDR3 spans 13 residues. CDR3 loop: CASSAWSSYEQYF. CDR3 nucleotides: TGTGCCAGCTCCGCGTGGAGCTCCTACGAGCAGTACTTC.

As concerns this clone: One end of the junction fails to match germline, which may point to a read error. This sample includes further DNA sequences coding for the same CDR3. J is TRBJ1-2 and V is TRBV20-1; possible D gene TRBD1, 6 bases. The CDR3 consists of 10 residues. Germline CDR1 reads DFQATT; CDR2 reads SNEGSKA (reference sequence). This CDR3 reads CSASGRGAAF. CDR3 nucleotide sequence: TGCAGTGCCTCGGGTCGGGGGGCGGCCTTC.

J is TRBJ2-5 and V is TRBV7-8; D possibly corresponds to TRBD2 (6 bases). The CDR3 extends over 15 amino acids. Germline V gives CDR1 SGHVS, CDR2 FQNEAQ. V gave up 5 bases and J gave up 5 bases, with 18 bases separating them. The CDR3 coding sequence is TGTGCCAGCAGCCCGGTTAGCGGCACCCAGGAGACCCAGTACTTC. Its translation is CASSPVSGTQETQYF.

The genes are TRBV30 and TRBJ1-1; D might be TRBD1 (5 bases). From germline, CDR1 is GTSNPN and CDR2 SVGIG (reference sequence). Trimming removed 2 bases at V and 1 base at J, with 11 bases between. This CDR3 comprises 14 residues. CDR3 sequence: CAWSTGTSNTEAFF. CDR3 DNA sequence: TGTGCCTGGAGTACCGGGACCTCGAACACTGAAGCTTTCTTT.

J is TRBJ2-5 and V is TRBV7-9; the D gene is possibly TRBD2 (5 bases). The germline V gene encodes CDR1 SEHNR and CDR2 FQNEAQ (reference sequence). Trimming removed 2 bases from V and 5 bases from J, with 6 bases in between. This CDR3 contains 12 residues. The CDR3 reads CASSLWRETQYF. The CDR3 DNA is TGTGCCAGCAGCTTATGGAGGGAGACCCAGTACTTC.

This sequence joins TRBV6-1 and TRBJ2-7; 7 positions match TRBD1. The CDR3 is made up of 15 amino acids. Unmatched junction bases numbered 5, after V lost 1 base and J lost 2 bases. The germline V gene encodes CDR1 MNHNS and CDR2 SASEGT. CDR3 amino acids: CASSEGDSKPYEQYF. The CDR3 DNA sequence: TGTGCCAGCAGTGAAGGGGACAGCAAGCCCTACGAGCAGTACTTC.

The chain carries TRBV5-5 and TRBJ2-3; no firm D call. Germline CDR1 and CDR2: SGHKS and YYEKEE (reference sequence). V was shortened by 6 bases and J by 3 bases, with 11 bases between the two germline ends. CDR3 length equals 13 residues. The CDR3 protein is CASTASGTDTQYF. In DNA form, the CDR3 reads TGTGCCAGCACCGCCTCTGGGACAGATACGCAGTATTTT.

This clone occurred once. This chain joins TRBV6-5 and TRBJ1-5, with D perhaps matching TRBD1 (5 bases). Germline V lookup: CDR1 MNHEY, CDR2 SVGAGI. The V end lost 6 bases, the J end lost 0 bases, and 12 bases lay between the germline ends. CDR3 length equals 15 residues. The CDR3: CASRPRQPSNQPQHF. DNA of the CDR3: TGTGCCAGCAGGCCACGACAGCCTAGCAATCAGCCCCAGCATTTT.

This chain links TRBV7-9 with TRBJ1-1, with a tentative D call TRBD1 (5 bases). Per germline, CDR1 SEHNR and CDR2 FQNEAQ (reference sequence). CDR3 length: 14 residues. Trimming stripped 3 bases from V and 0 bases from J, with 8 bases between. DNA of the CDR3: TGTGCCAGCAGCTTGGGGGGTCTGAACACTGAAGCTTTCTTT. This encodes CASSLGGLNTEAFF.

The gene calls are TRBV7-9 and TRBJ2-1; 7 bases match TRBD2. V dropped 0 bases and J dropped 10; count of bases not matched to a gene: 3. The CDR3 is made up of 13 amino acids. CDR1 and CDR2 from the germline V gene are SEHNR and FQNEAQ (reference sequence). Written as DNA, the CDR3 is TGTGCCAGCAGCTTAGCGGGAGGGTACGAGCAGTTCTTC. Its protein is CASSLAGGYEQFF. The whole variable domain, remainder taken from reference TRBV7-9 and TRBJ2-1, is DTGVSQNPRHKITKRGQNVTFRCDPISEHNRLYWYRQTLGQGPEFLTYFQNEAQLEKSRLLSDRFSAERPKGSFSTLEIQRTEQGDSAMYLCASSLAGGYEQFFGPGTRLTVL.

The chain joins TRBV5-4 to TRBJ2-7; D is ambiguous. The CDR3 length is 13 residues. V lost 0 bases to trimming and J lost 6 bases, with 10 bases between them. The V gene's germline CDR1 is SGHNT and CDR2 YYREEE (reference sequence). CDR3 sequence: CASSLVAAPEQYF. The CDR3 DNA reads TGTGCCAGCAGCTTGGTGGCTGCCCCCGAGCAGTACTTC.

CDR3 bases: TGTGCCAGCAGTCGTCCAGGGTCGGGCACAGATACGCAGTATTTT. Its protein product is CASSRPGSGTDTQYF. The V call is TRBV6-5, the J call TRBJ2-3; possible D gene TRBD1, 5 bases. The CDR3 has 15 amino acids. Germline-derived CDR1 and CDR2 are MNHEY and SVGAGI. Trimming left V 5 bases short and J 1 base short, with 13 bases between.